Below, 2 T cell receptor beta chains from the same sample are listed, as sequenced in a study of PD-L1 blockade in urothelial cancer. TCRdb's table, derived via immunoSEQ multiplex PCR, lists solely in-frame clones and lacks some. The sample carries about 30,000 clones, around 84% recorded once. Stated time point: peripheral blood 6 weeks after treatment start. The material was PBMCs, obtained around atezolizumab (anti-PD-L1) treatment. These receptors originate from a man in his sixties or seventies with urothelial cancer.

The chain has TRBV19 and TRBJ2-1; D unresolved. This CDR3 comprises 13 residues. V lost 8 bases and J lost 0, with 8 bases in between. The germline CDR1 and CDR2 sequences are LNHDA and SQIVND (reference sequence). The CDR3 here is CASRSSSYNEQFF. CDR3 bases: TGTGCCAGTCGGTCGAGCTCCTACAATGAGCAGTTCTTC.

The DNA of the CDR3 is TGTGCCAGGGGTAGAGGCGGGATCACAGATACGCAGTATTTT. It encodes CARGRGGITDTQYF. This chain connects TRBV21-1 to TRBJ2-3; the table's D call, TRBD2, was not checked against the DNA. TRBV21-1 is marked as a pseudogene. The CDR3 runs 14 residues.